The text below deals with one T cell receptor (beta chain). The CDR3 is made up of 14 amino acids. V shed 1 base and J shed 2 bases, with 10 bases lying between them. Germline loops: CDR1 GTSNPN, CDR2 SVGIG (reference sequence). In the original analysis: Estimation of nucleated cell counts relied on the amplification of reference gene primers. Profiled with immunoSEQ multiplex PCR; TCRdb holds only in-frame clones, not every one. V and J calls and clone size are those listed in that table; D and trimming were worked out from the DNA. This table has some 76,000 clones, approximately 90% appearing once. The data were taken from a study of blood T cell repertoires in COVID-19. On the study more broadly: The United States, Italy and Spain supplied acute and convalescent COVID-19 samples. The cDNA or gDNA used as material had been derived from T cells, B-cell-depleted T cells, or PBMCs.

Sequencing used peripheral blood. The receptor's source is a woman under 30 with acute or convalescent COVID-19. This chain connects TRBV30 to TRBJ2-3; D is perhaps TRBD2 (6 bases). This chain's CDR3 is CAWSGGDLTDTQYF. CDR3 coding DNA: TGTGCCTGGAGTGGCGGGGATCTCACAGATACGCAGTATTTT.